One and the same sample provided the 5 T cell receptor beta chains below, sequenced in a study of regulatory T cells in long-lasting Graves disease. Building of the TCR beta libraries involved iRepertoire HTBI primers and Arm-PCR of CDR3 regions. MiXCR, run by TCRdb on the multiplex PCR reads, gives a single entry per CDR3 protein. The sample lists 700,000 or so distinct CDR3 sequences, approximately 31% occurring once. The time point here: persistent/refractory GD, antithyroid drugs over 5 years with positive TRAb. The TCR library used RNA extracted from PBMCs. The sample here was peripheral blood mononuclear cells (PBMCs), taken when the disease was refractory, from a patient treated with antithyroid drugs. Every receptor here comes from a female donor with Graves disease.

The V gene is TRBV2, the J gene TRBJ1-1, with 7 bases lining up with TRBD1. V dropped 5 bases and J dropped 1; count of bases not matched to a gene: 7. The CDR3 has 15 amino acids. The germline V gene encodes CDR1 SNHLY and CDR2 FYNNEI. CDR3 sequence: CASSWDSTANTEAFF. The CDR3 nucleotides read TGTGCCAGCAGTTGGGACAGTACGGCGAACACTGAAGCTTTCTTT.

This clonotype was picked up a small number of times. The chain recombines TRBV12-3 or TRBV12-4 with TRBJ2-5, with D unresolved. V was trimmed by 7 bases and J by 4 bases, leaving 4 bases between them. This CDR3 has 10 residues. The CDR3 DNA follows: TGTGCCAGCACTTCAGAGACCCAGTACTTC. This gives the protein CASTSETQYF.

This clonotype appeared a few times. The V and J genes are TRBV3-1 and TRBJ2-7, with TRBD2 identical over 11 bases. With 3 bases clipped from V and 5 bases from J, the junction kept 6 bases outside the gene matches. CDR1 is LGHDT and CDR2 is YNNKEL in the germline V gene (reference sequence). CDR3 size: 15 residues. CDR3 amino acids: CASSHDRLAGNEQYF. The CDR3 nucleotides are TGTGCCAGCAGCCACGACCGACTAGCGGGAAACGAGCAGTACTTC.

This clonotype has only a few counts. This rearrangement joins TRBV6-9 to TRBJ1-1; no definite D call. The ends were cut back, 3 bases at V and 5 bases at J, with 16 bases in the middle. The CDR3 is 15 amino acids. Germline V lookup: CDR1 MNHGY, CDR2 SVAAGI. The CDR3: CASSYGMGESTEAFF. DNA of the CDR3: TGTGCCAGCAGTTACGGGATGGGTGAGTCGACTGAAGCTTTCTTT.

This clonotype was recorded a few times. The chain uses TRBV14 and TRBJ1-2, with TRBD1 as a possible D gene (5 bases). CDR1 is SGHDN, CDR2 FVKESK, per germline. The CDR3 covers 14 residues. Trimming stripped 0 bases from V and 4 bases from J, with 9 bases between. DNA of the CDR3: TGTGCCAGCAGCCAAGAGACAGAGACCTATGGCTACACCTTC. Translation gives CASSQETETYGYTF.